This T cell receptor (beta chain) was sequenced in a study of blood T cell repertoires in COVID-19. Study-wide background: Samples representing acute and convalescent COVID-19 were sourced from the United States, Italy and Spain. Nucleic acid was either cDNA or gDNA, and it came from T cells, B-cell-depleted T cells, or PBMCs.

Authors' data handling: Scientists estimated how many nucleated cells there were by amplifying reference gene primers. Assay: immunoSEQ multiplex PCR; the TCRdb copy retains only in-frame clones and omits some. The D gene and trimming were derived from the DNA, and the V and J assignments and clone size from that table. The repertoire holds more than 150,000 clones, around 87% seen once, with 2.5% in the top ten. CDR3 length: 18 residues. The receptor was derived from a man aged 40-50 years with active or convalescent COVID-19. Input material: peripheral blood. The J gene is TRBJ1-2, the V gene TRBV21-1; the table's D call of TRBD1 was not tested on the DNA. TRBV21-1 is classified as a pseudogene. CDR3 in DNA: TGTGCCAGCAGCATCCACCCGGGACAGGGAGAAAGAAACTATGGCTACACCTTC. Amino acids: CASSIHPGQGERNYGYTF.